These T cell receptor beta chains were read from a single sample in a study of post-analysis software for immune sequencing data. Each CDR3 protein gets one entry after TCRdb re-called the PCR reads with MiXCR. The table includes 350,000 to 500,000 distinct CDR3 sequences, 39% detected once. The sample was blood. The receptors here all came from a girl aged 2-10 years with multiple sclerosis. The CDR3 runs from the conserved cysteine through the conserved F or W. Fields, in order: D gene, V gene, clone size, J gene, CDR3 DNA, CDR3 protein. The D gene is left open where the match is weak. A clone size is listed for some rows: how often the clone was seen (once, few, many), or a class if it is expanded.

-	TRBV12-3/TRBV12-4	-	TRBJ2-3	TGTGCCAGCAGTCTATCCCGACTAGATGTCACAGATACGCAGTATTTT	CASSLSRLDVTDTQYF
-	TRBV28	-	TRBJ2-4	TGTGCCAGCAGTGAACGAAACATTCAATACTTC	CASSERNIQYF
-	TRBV12-3/TRBV12-4	-	TRBJ1-5	TGTGCCAGCAGTTTAGCGGGGCGGGATCAGCCCCAGCATTTT	CASSLAGRDQPQHF
TRBD2	TRBV11-2	once	TRBJ2-1	TGTGCCAGCAGTAAAGCGGGATTTAGGTACAATGAGCAGTTCTTC	CASSKAGFRYNEQFF
-	TRBV7-9	-	TRBJ2-1	TGTGCCAGCAGCCTAACACCGACAGATGAGCAGTTCTTC	CASSLTPTDEQFF
TRBD2	TRBV15	few	TRBJ2-3	TGTGCCACCAGCAGTACGACCGGGACTAGCAGAGATACGCAGTATTTT	CATSSTTGTSRDTQYF
-	TRBV25-1	-	TRBJ1-2	TGTGCCAGCAGTGCGGGCCTCGGGGGCTACACCTTC	CASSAGLGGYTF
-	TRBV20-1	-	TRBJ1-1	TGCAGTGCTTACGGCACTGAAGCTTTCTTT	CSAYGTEAFF
-	TRBV20-1	-	TRBJ2-7	TGCAGTGCTGTAGGGAACGGACACGAGCAGTACTTC	CSAVGNGHEQYF
TRBD1	TRBV9	-	TRBJ2-1	TGTGCCAGCAGCGTAGGGAGGGACAGGGTAACCGATGAGCAGTTCTTC	CASSVGRDRVTDEQFF
-	TRBV28	-	TRBJ2-1	TGTGCCAGCAGTCCCCCCGGGACCGGGGTTTACAATGAGCAGTTCTTC	CASSPPGTGVYNEQFF
-	TRBV27	-	TRBJ2-7	TGTGCCAGCAGCTCCCTCGGGGGTGCAGGCGAGCAGTACTTC	CASSSLGGAGEQYF
TRBD1	TRBV20-1	-	TRBJ2-2	TGCAGTGCGCAGGGACAGTTCACCGGGGAGCTGTTTTTT	CSAQGQFTGELFF
-	TRBV20-1	few	TRBJ2-3	TGCAGTGCTAGCTCAGATACGCAGTATTTT	CSASSDTQYF
TRBD2	TRBV7-3	-	TRBJ2-5	TGTGCCAGTTCCGGGGGGGGCGCTAATATCTACGAGCTGTACTTC	CASSGGGANIYELYF
-	TRBV25-1	many	TRBJ2-7	TGTGCCAGCAGTGAAGGACTCTCCTCCTACGAGCAGTACTTC	CASSEGLSSYEQYF
TRBD1	TRBV10-3	few	TRBJ2-5	TGTGCCATCAGTCTAGACAGGGAATGGGAGACCCAGTACTTC	CAISLDREWETQYF
-	TRBV20-1	-	TRBJ1-1	TGCAGTGCCCCCGACCCCAGGGTAACTGAAGCTTTCTTT	CSAPDPRVTEAFF
-	TRBV20-1	few	TRBJ2-3	TGCAGTGCTAGATCGAGTGGGAACCGCAGGCATACGCAGTATTTT	CSARSSGNRRHTQYF
-	TRBV20-1	many	TRBJ2-7	TGCAGTGCTTCCAGGGTTTCCTCCTACGAGCAGTACTTC	CSASRVSSYEQYF
-	TRBV12-3/TRBV12-4	few	TRBJ1-5	TGTGCCAGCAGTTTAGACTTGGGTTTTCAGCCCCAGCATTTT	CASSLDLGFQPQHF
TRBD1	TRBV12-3/TRBV12-4	few	TRBJ2-5	TGTGCCAGCAGCGACAGGGGTCGGGTAGAGACCCAGTACTTC	CASSDRGRVETQYF
-	TRBV20-1	-	TRBJ2-7	TGCAGTGCGAAAAGGGCAGGGGCCCCCTACGAGCAGTACTTC	CSAKRAGAPYEQYF
-	TRBV20-1	-	TRBJ2-7	TGCAGTGCTAGTAAAGTCTACGAGCAGTACTTC	CSASKVYEQYF
-	TRBV7-8	-	TRBJ1-1	TGTACCAGCAGCTTGGTCGTCGACACTGAAGCTTTCTTT	CTSSLVVDTEAFF
TRBD1	TRBV6-4	-	TRBJ1-2	TGTGCCAGCAGTCCTGACAGGGCTACTAACTATGGCTACACCTTC	CASSPDRATNYGYTF
-	TRBV12-3/TRBV12-4	few	TRBJ1-6	TGTGCCAGCAGCCTCCCCCATTCACCCCTCCACTTT	CASSLPHSPLHF
-	TRBV6-5	few	TRBJ2-2	TGTGCCAGCAGAGGGTTTCCCGGGGAGCTGTTTTTT	CASRGFPGELFF
-	TRBV7-9	-	TRBJ2-5	TGTGCCAGCAGCCGAGGACAGCCGACTCTAGAGCAGTACTTC	CASSRGQPTLEQYF
TRBD2	TRBV6-5	-	TRBJ2-3	TGTGCCAGCAGTTACTCCGAACTAGCGCGAGAAACAGATACGCAGTATTTT	CASSYSELARETDTQYF
TRBD1	TRBV4-1	few	TRBJ2-7	TGCGCCAGCAGCCAAGAATGGGAACAGGGGGCCGGGGAGCAGTACTTC	CASSQEWEQGAGEQYF
-	TRBV7-2	-	TRBJ1-4	TGTGCCAGCAGCTTTAGCCGGGGTACTAATGAAAAACTGTTTTTT	CASSFSRGTNEKLFF
TRBD2	TRBV5-1	many	TRBJ2-1	TGTGCCAGCAGTTTAGAGAGCGGGAGGTACAATGAGCAGTTCTTC	CASSLESGRYNEQFF
-	TRBV28	-	TRBJ2-1	TGTGCCAGCACCACTCTACAGGGTGACTTCTCCTACAATGAGCAGTTATTC	CASTTLQGDFSYNEQLF
-	TRBV29-1	few	TRBJ1-1	TGCAGCGTCGTCAGCCAAGCGAACACTGAAGCTTTCTTT	CSVVSQANTEAFF
-	TRBV10-3	few	TRBJ2-1	TGTGCCATCCAATATGAGCAGTTCTTC	CAIQYEQFF
-	TRBV28	-	TRBJ1-2	TGTGCCACCGCGGGGGGGGCTCCTAACTATGGCTACACCTTC	CATAGGAPNYGYTF
-	TRBV20-1	-	TRBJ2-5	TGCAGTGCTAGAGATCGAGCCCGAGGCCAAGAGACCCAGTACTTC	CSARDRARGQETQYF
TRBD2	TRBV12-3/TRBV12-4	few	TRBJ2-1	TGTGCCAGCAGTTTCAGGACTAGCGGGAGAAGAGGCGAGCAGTTCTTC	CASSFRTSGRRGEQFF
-	TRBV10-1	-	TRBJ1-1	TGCGCCAGCCGAACAGGGCAGAACACTGAAGCTTTCTTT	CASRTGQNTEAFF
-	TRBV7-8	-	TRBJ2-5	TGTGCCAGCAGCTTTAGAATTGAGGCCCAGTACTTC	CASSFRIEAQYF
-	TRBV10-3	few	TRBJ2-7	TGTGCCATCAGTGGGAATCTAGGGAACTCCTACGAGCAGTACTTC	CAISGNLGNSYEQYF
-	TRBV6-6	few	TRBJ1-2	TGTGCCAGCTGCCGAATTCAGGACAGCCTGAACCTCTATGGCTACACCTTC	CASCRIQDSLNLYGYTF
TRBD1	TRBV29-1	few	TRBJ2-7	TGCAGCGTCGCGACAGGGGATGGGTTTTACGAGCAGTACTTC	CSVATGDGFYEQYF
-	TRBV20-1	-	TRBJ1-1	TGCAGTGCTAGAGATCGTGGGGTTGGCACTGAAGCTTTCTTT	CSARDRGVGTEAFF
-	TRBV6-5	few	TRBJ1-2	TGTGCCAGCAGTTACTCGACCGCGGAAAAGGGGGACTATGGCTACACCTTC	CASSYSTAEKGDYGYTF
TRBD2	TRBV14	many	TRBJ2-7	TGTGCCAGCAGTCCGGGACTATACGAGCAGTACTTC	CASSPGLYEQYF
-	TRBV3-1	-	TRBJ1-2	TGTGCCAGCAGCCAGATGTTGGGGTCGCAGGGCTACACCTTC	CASSQMLGSQGYTF
-	TRBV29-1	few	TRBJ2-7	TGCAGCGTTGAGTTAGCGACCTACGAGCAGTACTTC	CSVELATYEQYF
-	TRBV4-2	-	TRBJ2-3	TGTGCCAGCAGCCAAGATCAGGGGCCCACAGATACGCAGTATTTT	CASSQDQGPTDTQYF
TRBD1	TRBV6-6	-	TRBJ2-7	TGTGCCAGCAGCAAAGACAGGGGTGCCTCCTACGAGCGGTACTTC	CASSKDRGASYERYF
-	TRBV6-2/TRBV6-3	-	TRBJ2-7	TGTGCCAGCAGTTCCCTCCGGGTGGCAACCTACGAGCAGTACTTC	CASSSLRVATYEQYF
-	TRBV7-7	-	TRBJ2-1	TGTGCCAGCAGCTTAGTAGTAGGAGGGTTGGCACCTCGTGGGACCCAGTTCTTC	CASSLVVGGLAPRGTQFF
-	TRBV29-1	few	TRBJ2-1	TGCAGCGTTGAACCGACGACAGGTGAGCAGTTCTTC	CSVEPTTGEQFF
-	TRBV9	-	TRBJ1-2	TGTGCCAGCACTACAGGGAGGGGGGATGGCTACACCTTC	CASTTGRGDGYTF
TRBD1	TRBV7-9	-	TRBJ2-7	TGTGCCAGCAGCGAAACGCCGGACAGGTTTACTCCCTACGAGCAGTACTTC	CASSETPDRFTPYEQYF
TRBD2	TRBV7-3	-	TRBJ2-5	TGTGCCAGCAGTCCTAGTGGGGGACTAGCGGGTACAGAGACCCAGTACTTC	CASSPSGGLAGTETQYF
-	TRBV4-1	few	TRBJ2-7	TGCGCCAGCAGCCTCGAGTTAAGGGGCTACGAGCAGTACTTC	CASSLELRGYEQYF
TRBD2	TRBV5-1	-	TRBJ2-1	TGCGCCAGCAGCTCCGCCCGGCTAGCGGGAGTGGAAGAGCAGTTCTTC	CASSSARLAGVEEQFF
-	TRBV6-5	-	TRBJ2-7	TGTGCCAGCAGATTCAGTGCCTACGAGCAGTACTTC	CASRFSAYEQYF